The present T cell receptor beta chain was sequenced within a study of blood T cell repertoires in COVID-19. Study-wide background: Researchers got acute and convalescent COVID-19 samples from the United States, Italy and Spain.

Method: immunoSEQ multiplex PCR; TCRdb's copy keeps in-frame clones and lacks some. The sample records 270,000 or so clones, approximately 84% being singletons. In germline, CDR1 is MDHEN, CDR2 SYDVKM. The CDR3 extends over 13 amino acids. Trimming pared 6 bases from V and 2 bases from J, leaving 10 bases between. The sequenced material came from peripheral blood. The receptor was derived from a human donor with COVID-19, enrolled during active disease. The donor label of this sample is uncertain. The rearrangement uses TRBV28 and TRBJ2-5; D perhaps matches TRBD1 (6 bases). This CDR3 is CASRLTGQETQYF. CDR3 DNA sequence: TGTGCCAGCAGACTCACAGGGCAAGAGACCCAGTACTTC.